The clone carrying this TCR beta chain was counted a few times. What it recognizes is unknown. These data belong to a study of T-cell reconstitution after alpha-beta-depleted transplantation in children. Germline CDR1 SGHVS, CDR2 FQNEAQ. Trimming stripped 8 bases from V and 2 bases from J, with 6 bases between. The CDR3 contains 11 residues. Study-wide results and limits: One year post-transplant, T-cell counts and diversity were largely derived from T cells produced anew. Roughly two months post-transplant, alpha-beta T cells reportedly originated from several hundred graft clones that had expanded.

Unique molecular identifiers were incorporated during preparation of the TCRbeta library. One entry per CDR3 protein, called by TCRdb with MiXCR from the PCR reads. The data contain over 150,000 distinct CDR3 sequences, approximately 6.8% of them singletons. The receptor comes from a girl younger than two with combined immunodeficiency, due to receive a stem cell transplant. The chain is built from TRBV7-8 and TRBJ1-1; the D is unclear. The sample was PBMCs, taken before TCRalphabeta/CD19-depleted stem cell transplant. In DNA form, the CDR3 reads TGTGCCAGCTCTGGTAACACTGAAGCTTTCTTT. It specifies CASSGNTEAFF.